The rows below give T cell receptor beta chains drawn from one sample of a study of shared clonotypes between healthy human individuals. The data were produced by immunoSEQ multiplex PCR, yet TCRdb's version contains in-frame clones alone and is incomplete. The sample yields 2 million to 2.5 million clones, approximately 95% seen once. The specimen was naive CD4+ T cells from PBMCs. These receptors all stem from a man between 18 and 29 years old in good health. Some clones in this sample may be carry-over from other donors' samples. CDR3s include the opening cysteine and the closing phenylalanine or tryptophan. The D gene is left open where the match is weak. Clone size is given for some rows only: seen once, a few or many times, or a class if the clone is expanded.

. | . | TRBJ1-4 | TRBV6-1 | CASSDAVSTIATNEKLFF | TGTGCCAGCAGTGATGCGGTCAGTACGATCGCAACTAATGAAAAACTGTTTTTT
. | . | TRBJ2-7 | TRBV15 | CATSRDPPGGSYEQYF | TGTGCCACCAGCAGAGATCCCCCCGGCGGATCCTACGAGCAGTACTTC
. | TRBD2 | TRBJ2-7 | TRBV11-2 | CASSPLTSGRIRSYEQYF | TGTGCCAGCAGCCCACTGACTAGCGGGAGGATACGCTCCTACGAGCAGTACTTC
. | . | TRBJ1-2 | TRBV5-1 | CASSLGHMPNYGYTF | TGCGCCAGCAGCTTGGGACACATGCCCAACTATGGCTACACCTTC
. | . | TRBJ2-5 | TRBV28 | CASSPGPSQETQYF | TGTGCCAGCAGCCCAGGTCCGTCCCAAGAGACCCAGTACTTC
. | . | TRBJ2-5 | TRBV28 | CASSTPLGTQYF | TGTGCCAGCAGTACCCCCTTGGGGACCCAGTACTTC
. | . | TRBJ2-6 | TRBV28 | CASSRTLDNFGANVLTF | TGTGCCAGCAGCCGGACATTGGACAATTTTGGGGCCAACGTCCTGACTTTC
. | TRBD1 | TRBJ2-2 | TRBV5-1 | CASSLSGGGNTGELFF | TGCGCCAGCAGCTTATCAGGGGGCGGGAACACCGGGGAGCTGTTTTTT
. | TRBD1 | TRBJ1-1 | TRBV5-1 | CASSGRTGRMTEAFF | TGCGCCAGCAGCGGGAGGACAGGGAGAATGACTGAAGCTTTCTTT
. | . | TRBJ2-7 | TRBV18 | CASSPAVSSSYEQYF | TGTGCCAGCTCACCGGCGGTGTCGAGCTCCTACGAGCAGTACTTC
. | . | TRBJ1-2 | TRBV2 | CASRLAPGF | TGTGCCAGCCGTTTGGCGCCAGGCTTC
. | . | TRBJ1-4 | TRBV7-9 | CASSLVRGPNEKLFF | TGTGCCAGCAGCTTAGTGCGGGGCCCTAATGAAAAACTGTTTTTT
. | . | TRBJ1-3 | TRBV5-5 | CASSLVGVSGNTIYF | TGTGCCAGCAGCTTGGTCGGGGTTTCTGGAAACACCATATATTTT
. | TRBD1 | TRBJ2-2 | TRBV9 | CASSTGQGGIGELFF | TGTGCCAGCAGCACGGGACAGGGCGGGATCGGGGAGCTGTTTTTT
. | . | TRBJ1-5 | TRBV15 | CASGFNQPQHF | TGTGCGAGTGGTTTTAATCAGCCCCAGCATTTT
. | TRBD1 | TRBJ1-5 | TRBV19 | CASSWHRGSNQPQHF | TGTGCCAGTAGTTGGCACAGGGGTTCTAATCAGCCCCAGCATTTT
. | TRBD1 | TRBJ1-1 | TRBV18 | CASSPGTGGLRTEAFF | TGTGCCAGCTCTCCCGGGACAGGGGGCCTGAGGACTGAAGCTTTCTTT
. | TRBD1 | TRBJ1-2 | TRBV4-1 | CASSQGTGDGYTF | TGCGCCAGCAGCCAAGGGACAGGGGATGGCTACACCTTC
. | TRBD2 | TRBJ2-1 | TRBV5-1 | CASSYLAGGSYNEQFF | TGCGCCAGCAGTTATCTAGCGGGGGGCTCCTACAATGAGCAGTTCTTC
. | TRBD2 | TRBJ2-7 | TRBV9 | CASSASPGLAGFGQYF | TGTGCCAGCAGCGCGAGCCCGGGACTAGCGGGATTTGGGCAGTACTTC
. | . | TRBJ2-5 | TRBV28 | CASGDIGTQYF | TGTGCCAGCGGGGATATTGGGACCCAGTACTTC
. | . | TRBJ1-1 | TRBV27 | CASSFSVGARAFF | TGTGCCAGCAGTTTCTCCGTGGGGGCGCGAGCTTTCTTT
once | TRBD2 | TRBJ2-2 | TRBV18 | CASSWGLAGHTGELFF | TGTGCCAGCTCATGGGGACTAGCGGGACACACCGGGGAGCTGTTTTTT
. | . | TRBJ1-1 | TRBV6-6 | CASTPQGGVTEAFF | TGTGCCAGCACCCCGCAAGGGGGGGTCACTGAAGCTTTCTTT
. | . | TRBJ2-7 | TRBV18 | CASSPPGLTYEQYF | TGTGCCAGCTCACCACCGGGACTTACCTACGAGCAGTACTTC
. | . | TRBJ2-1 | TRBV7-2 | CASSFLFPGKLSGEQFF | TGTGCCAGCAGCTTCCTTTTCCCCGGGAAACTCTCCGGGGAGCAGTTCTTC
. | . | TRBJ2-5 | TRBV7-8 | CASSLRQGRETQYF | TGTGCCAGCAGCTTACGGCAGGGAAGAGAGACCCAGTACTTC
. | . | TRBJ1-1 | TRBV5-1 | CASSPDTSTGNTEAFF | TGCGCCAGCAGCCCCGACACCTCCACGGGGAACACTGAAGCTTTCTTT
. | TRBD1 | TRBJ1-3 | TRBV27 | CAVWTGGNTIYF | TGTGCCGTATGGACAGGAGGAAACACCATATATTTT
. | . | TRBJ2-1 | TRBV30 | CACSPSPYNEQFF | TGTGCCTGTAGCCCATCCCCCTACAATGAGCAGTTCTTC
. | . | TRBJ2-5 | TRBV5-1 | CASSIAPQTQETQYF | TGCGCCAGCAGTATAGCACCCCAGACACAAGAGACCCAGTACTTC
. | TRBD1 | TRBJ1-3 | TRBV7-9 | CASSATGGAGNTIYF | TGTGCCAGCAGCGCCACAGGGGGTGCCGGAAACACCATATATTTT
. | TRBD2 | TRBJ2-3 | TRBV7-8 | CASSLGWLAGVQGTQYF | TGTGCCAGCAGCTTAGGTTGGCTAGCGGGCGTCCAAGGGACGCAGTATTTT
. | TRBD1 | TRBJ1-5 | TRBV18 | CASSPESTGWDQPQHF | TGTGCCAGCTCACCCGAATCGACAGGGTGGGATCAGCCCCAGCATTTT
. | TRBD2 | TRBJ2-5 | TRBV7-9 | CASSLTGGPRETQYF | TGTGCCAGCAGCTTAACGGGAGGGCCGCGAGAGACCCAGTACTTC
. | TRBD1 | TRBJ1-2 | TRBV28 | CASRRQGGSWLGGYTF | TGTGCCAGCAGGCGACAGGGGGGCTCTTGGTTAGGTGGCTACACCTTC
. | TRBD2 | TRBJ2-3 | TRBV5-1 | CASRLGLAGEDTQYF | TGCGCCAGCAGACTCGGACTAGCGGGAGAGGATACGCAGTATTTT
. | . | TRBJ1-4 | TRBV5-1 | CASSSGVGNEKLFF | TGCGCCAGCAGCTCAGGGGTGGGTAATGAAAAACTGTTTTTT
once | . | TRBJ2-5 | TRBV30 | CAWVPGPTSRVQYF | TGTGCCTGGGTTCCGGGGCCAACCTCAAGAGTCCAGTACTTC
. | TRBD2 | TRBJ2-7 | TRBV6-5 | CASNEGGSAYEQYF | TGTGCCAGCAACGAGGGAGGGTCCGCCTACGAGCAGTACTTC
. | TRBD2 | TRBJ2-1 | TRBV28 | CASSLRAGGPYNEQFF | TGTGCCAGCAGTTTACGAGCGGGAGGACCCTACAATGAGCAGTTCTTC
. | . | TRBJ2-5 | TRBV5-1 | CASSLMLQETQYF | TGCGCCAGCAGCTTGATGCTGCAAGAGACCCAGTACTTC